This T cell receptor (beta chain) was observed in a study of T cell changes during pregnancy in multiple sclerosis. The CDR3 has 15 amino acids. The V end was cut by 5 bases, the J end by 0 bases, with 14 bases between. Germline assignment: CDR1 SEHNR and CDR2 FQNEAQ (reference sequence). Generated by immunoSEQ multiplex PCR, the TCRdb table keeps only in-frame clones and is missing some. The sample contains about 70,000 clones, more than 80% of which appear only once. The rearrangement links TRBV7-9 to TRBJ2-7, with a weak D call TRBD1 (6 bases). This TCR was sampled from a female donor with multiple sclerosis, enrolled in a pregnancy study. This material consisted of peripheral blood, taken in the third trimester of pregnancy. The chain's CDR3 is CASSLYTGSSYEQYF. In nucleotides, the CDR3 is TGTGCCAGCAGCCTTTATACAGGGAGCTCCTACGAGCAGTACTTC.